The next 17 T cell receptor beta chains were all read from a single sample in a study of human T cells and chemical hapten exposure. Time point described: patch test 3, about 24 weeks after DPC sensitization. Treatment described: therapeutic diphenylcyclopropenone sensitization with weekly scalp DPC. Each CDR3 protein is one row after TCRdb ran MiXCR on the RACE reads. The sample records about 120,000 distinct CDR3 sequences, about 10% being singletons. The sample was whole blood, taken in connection with sensitization to the hapten diphenylcyclopropenone (DPC). The receptors originated from a woman aged 45 to 65 with alopecia areata. Some clones in this sample may be carry-over from other donors' samples.

This clonotype was counted only a few times. The rearrangement uses TRBV28 and TRBJ1-3, with 8 bases aligning to TRBD1. The junction had 11 bases not matched to a gene; V was cut back by 5 bases and J by 8 bases. Looked up from germline, CDR1 is MDHEN and CDR2 is SYDVKM. The CDR3 sequence is 15 residues long. As DNA, the CDR3 is TGTGCCAGCAGTGAGGGTGGACAGGGAGATGACACCATATATTTT. Its protein is CASSEGGQGDDTIYF.

V usage is TRBV29-1 and J usage is TRBJ2-3, with D unresolved. The CDR3 has 14 residues. V was pared by 8 bases and J by 0 bases, with 15 bases between. Germline CDR1 reads SQVTM; CDR2 reads ANQGSEA. DNA of the CDR3: TGCAGCTCCATGTACAGAGAAAGCACAGATACGCAGTATTTT. Translated: CSSMYRESTDTQYF.

The chain employs TRBV6-2 or TRBV6-3 and TRBJ1-1; D is undetermined. Germline V gene data show CDR1 as MNHEY and CDR2 as SVGEGT. Trimming pared 7 bases from V and 2 bases from J, leaving 8 bases between. The CDR3 loop spans 12 amino acids. CDR3 in DNA: TGTGCCAGCAAGGACCCCAACACTGAAGCTTTCTTT. As protein: CASKDPNTEAFF.

This clonotype was observed a few times. The chain is built from TRBV28 and TRBJ1-5; D remains ambiguous. The CDR3 totals 14 residues. CDR1 is MDHEN, CDR2 SYDVKM, per germline. Between the trimmed V and J ends, which lost 6 bases and 7 bases, there was a span of 16 bases. The CDR3 nucleotides read TGTGCCAGCAGCCGAGCCGAGAACGAGCAGCCCCAGCATTTT. Translating gives CASSRAENEQPQHF.

This clonotype was detected ten times or more. The J gene is TRBJ2-5, the V gene TRBV11-2; D not resolved. Germline CDR1 is SGHAT and CDR2 is FQNNGV. There are 15 residues in the CDR3. V dropped 3 bases and J dropped 0 bases, with 11 bases sitting between them. The CDR3 sequence is CASSFGQLYQETQYF. In DNA form, the CDR3 reads TGTGCCAGCAGCTTCGGCCAGTTGTACCAAGAGACCCAGTACTTC.

The chain is built from TRBV20-1 and TRBJ1-4; D uncertain. CDR1 is DFQATT and CDR2 is SNEGSKA in the germline V gene (reference sequence). V lost 6 bases and J 7 bases, leaving 18 bases between the germline ends. The CDR3 length is 14 residues. Here the CDR3 reads CSAARGLLGEKLFF. CDR3 nucleotide sequence: TGCAGTGCCGCCCGAGGGTTACTGGGTGAAAAACTGTTTTTT.

This clonotype turned up a few times. The V and J genes are TRBV28 and TRBJ2-1; D is unclear. The CDR3 is 16 residues long. Germline assignment: CDR1 MDHEN and CDR2 SYDVKM. V lost 2 bases and J lost 0, with 11 bases in between. DNA of the CDR3: TGTGCCAGCAGTTTAGGTAAAGCCAGCTCCTACAATGAGCAGTTCTTC. Its protein product is CASSLGKASSYNEQFF.

The chain employs TRBV20-1 and TRBJ1-2; D call uncertain. Germline V gives CDR1 DFQATT, CDR2 SNEGSKA (reference sequence). The CDR3 extends over 15 amino acids. Deletions cut 0 bases from V and 4 bases from J, with 15 bases between. Here the CDR3 DNA reads TGCAGTGCTAGAGAAAGGCATACCCCAGTCTATGGCTACACCTTC. As protein: CSARERHTPVYGYTF.

The chain carries TRBV4-2 and TRBJ1-4; possible D gene TRBD1, 5 bases. V was shortened by 4 bases and J by 8 bases, with 20 bases between the two germline ends. Per germline, CDR1 LGHNA and CDR2 YNFKEQ. This CDR3 is 16 amino acids long. CDR3 loop: CASSPVTEPNVEKLFF. In DNA, the CDR3 is TGTGCCAGCAGCCCGGTGACAGAACCCAACGTCGAAAAACTGTTTTTT.

This clonotype was picked up a small number of times. V is TRBV9 and J is TRBJ1-1, with 10 positions matching TRBD1. V lost 0 bases and J lost 4; bases outside the gene matches: 3. This CDR3 spans 15 amino acids. CDR1 is SGDLS and CDR2 is YYNGEE in the germline V gene. For the CDR3, the DNA is TGTGCCAGCAGCGTAGGGGACAGGGGAGGCACTGAAGCTTTCTTT. This sequence encodes CASSVGDRGGTEAFF.

This clonotype came up a few times. This rearrangement joins TRBV7-9 to TRBJ1-1; D remains unclear. This CDR3 has 16 amino acids. Trimming shortened V by 5 bases and J by 0 bases, and 16 bases separated the two germline ends. Germline CDR1 SEHNR, CDR2 FQNEAQ (reference sequence). This chain's CDR3 is CASSRGSLTLNTEAFF. Here the CDR3 DNA reads TGTGCCAGCAGCCGGGGTTCCTTAACATTGAACACTGAAGCTTTCTTT.

CDR3 nucleotide sequence: TGTGCCAGGCGCTCTACCGGCGGAGGCTACACCTTC. This sequence encodes CARRSTGGGYTF. This rearrangement joins TRBV2 to TRBJ1-2; D gene ambiguous. The CDR3 covers 12 residues. Germline V gene sequence: CDR1 SNHLY, CDR2 FYNNEI. The germline V and J ends were trimmed by 9 bases and 8 bases, with 16 bases remaining between them.

This clonotype was recorded once. The chain carries TRBV2 and TRBJ2-1; possible D gene TRBD2, 6 bases. With 7 bases removed from V and 2 bases from J, the gap between germline ends came to 12 bases. Looked up from germline, CDR1 is SNHLY and CDR2 is FYNNEI. The CDR3 contains 14 residues. The chain's CDR3 is CASKRDFPYNEQFF. The CDR3 DNA sequence: TGTGCCAGCAAACGGGACTTCCCCTACAATGAGCAGTTCTTC.

In its sample, this clonotype was seen a few times. The V call is TRBV7-9, the J call TRBJ1-5; D is ambiguous. This CDR3 has 14 residues. Trimming took off 5 bases at V and 4 bases at J, with 12 bases between the two ends. Germline V lookup: CDR1 SEHNR, CDR2 FQNEAQ (reference sequence). DNA for the CDR3: TGTGCCAGCAGCCCGGGAGTAACGAATCAGCCCCAGCATTTT. This codes for CASSPGVTNQPQHF.

The chain links TRBV6-1 to TRBJ2-1; 9 nucleotides match TRBD1. V gave up 5 bases and J gave up 2 bases; unmatched junction bases: 4. CDR3 length: 15 residues. Germline CDR1 reads MNHNS; CDR2 reads SASEGT. This CDR3 reads CASSIDRGTYNEQFF. In DNA, the CDR3 is TGTGCCAGCAGTATAGACAGGGGGACCTACAATGAGCAGTTCTTC.

This clonotype was detected only a few times. V is TRBV20-1 and J is TRBJ1-4; D is perhaps TRBD1 (5 bases). V lost 7 bases, J lost 7 bases, and 16 bases lay in between. The CDR3 covers 13 residues. The V gene's germline CDR1 is DFQATT and CDR2 SNEGSKA (reference sequence). Here the CDR3 DNA reads TGCAGTGTTCCCCGCAGGGAGGCTGAAAAACTGTTTTTT. It specifies CSVPRREAEKLFF.

This clonotype was picked up many times. The chain recombines TRBV4-2 with TRBJ2-2; 12 bases match TRBD2. This CDR3 is 18 amino acids long. The V gene's germline CDR1 is LGHNA and CDR2 YNFKEQ. V lost 0 bases to trimming and J lost 2 bases; unmatched junction nucleotides: 4. Written as DNA, the CDR3 is TGTGCCAGCAGCCAAGATAGGACTAGCGGGATAAACACCGGGGAGCTGTTTTTT. It encodes CASSQDRTSGINTGELFF.